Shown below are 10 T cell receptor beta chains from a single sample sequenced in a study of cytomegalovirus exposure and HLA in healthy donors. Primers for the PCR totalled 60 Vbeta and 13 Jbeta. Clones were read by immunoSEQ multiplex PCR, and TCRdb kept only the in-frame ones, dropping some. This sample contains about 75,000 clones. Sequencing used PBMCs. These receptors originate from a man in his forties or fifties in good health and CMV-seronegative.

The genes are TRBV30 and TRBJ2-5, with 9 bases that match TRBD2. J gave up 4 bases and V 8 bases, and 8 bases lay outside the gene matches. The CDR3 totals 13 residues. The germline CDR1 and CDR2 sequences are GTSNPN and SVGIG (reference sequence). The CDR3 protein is CAQSRRGGETQYF. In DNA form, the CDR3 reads TGTGCCCAAAGTCGGCGGGGGGGAGAGACCCAGTACTTC.

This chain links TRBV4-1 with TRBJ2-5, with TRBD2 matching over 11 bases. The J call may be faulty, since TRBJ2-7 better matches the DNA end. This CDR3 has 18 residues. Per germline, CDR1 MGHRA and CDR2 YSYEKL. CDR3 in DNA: TGCGCCAGCAGCCAAGGCCTAGCGGGGGGAACTTTACTCTACGAGCAGTACTTC. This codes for CASSQGLAGGTLLYEQYF.

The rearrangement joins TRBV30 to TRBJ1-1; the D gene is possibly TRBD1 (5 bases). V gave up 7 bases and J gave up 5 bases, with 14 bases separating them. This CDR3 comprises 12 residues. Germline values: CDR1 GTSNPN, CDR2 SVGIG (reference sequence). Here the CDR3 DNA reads TGTGCCTTGGAAGGGGCTCGGACTGAAGCTTTCTTT. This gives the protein CALEGARTEAFF.

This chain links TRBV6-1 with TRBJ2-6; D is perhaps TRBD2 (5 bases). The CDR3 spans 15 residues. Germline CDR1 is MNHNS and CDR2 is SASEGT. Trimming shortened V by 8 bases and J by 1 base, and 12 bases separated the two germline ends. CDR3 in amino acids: CASRPRGSGANVLTF. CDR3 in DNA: TGTGCCAGCCGTCCTCGGGGATCTGGGGCCAACGTCCTGACTTTC.

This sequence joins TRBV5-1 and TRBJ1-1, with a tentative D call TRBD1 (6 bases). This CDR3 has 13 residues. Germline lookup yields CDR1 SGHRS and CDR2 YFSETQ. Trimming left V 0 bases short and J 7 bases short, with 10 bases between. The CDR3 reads CASSLGGPIEAFF. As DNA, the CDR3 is TGCGCCAGCAGCTTGGGGGGGCCGATTGAAGCTTTCTTT.

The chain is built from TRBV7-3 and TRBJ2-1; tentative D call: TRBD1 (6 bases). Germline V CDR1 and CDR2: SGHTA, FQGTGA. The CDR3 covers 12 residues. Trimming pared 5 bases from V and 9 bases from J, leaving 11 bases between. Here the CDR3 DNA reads TGTGCCAGCAGCGCCCAGGGGTCTGAGCAGTTCTTC. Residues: CASSAQGSEQFF.

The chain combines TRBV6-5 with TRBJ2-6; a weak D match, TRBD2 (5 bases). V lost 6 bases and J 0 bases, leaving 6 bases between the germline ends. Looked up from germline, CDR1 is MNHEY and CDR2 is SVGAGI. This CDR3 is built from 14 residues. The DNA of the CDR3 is TGTGCCAGCAGGAGGGCCTCTGGGGCCAACGTCCTGACTTTC. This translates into CASRRASGANVLTF.

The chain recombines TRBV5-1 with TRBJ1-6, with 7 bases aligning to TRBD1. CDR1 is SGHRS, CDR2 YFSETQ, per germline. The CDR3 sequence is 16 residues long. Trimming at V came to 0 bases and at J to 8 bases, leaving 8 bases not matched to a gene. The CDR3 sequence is CASSLGYRGRDSPLHF. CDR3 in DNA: TGCGCCAGCAGCTTGGGGTACAGGGGAAGGGATTCACCCCTCCACTTT.

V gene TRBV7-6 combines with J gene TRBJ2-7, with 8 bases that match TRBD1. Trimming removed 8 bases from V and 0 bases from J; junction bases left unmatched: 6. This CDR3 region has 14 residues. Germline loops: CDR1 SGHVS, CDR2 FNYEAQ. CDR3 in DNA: TGTGCCAGCGGACAGGGAGTCCTCTCCTACGAGCAGTACTTC. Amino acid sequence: CASGQGVLSYEQYF.

CDR3 protein: CASSSWVGDNSYNEQFF. The DNA of the CDR3 is TGTGCCAGCAGCTCCTGGGTTGGGGACAATTCCTACAATGAGCAGTTCTTC. The rearrangement links TRBV7-9 to TRBJ2-1, with D maybe TRBD1 (6 bases). The CDR3 loop spans 17 amino acids. Germline V gene data show CDR1 as SEHNR and CDR2 as FQNEAQ (reference sequence). The V end lost 4 bases, the J end lost 1 base, and 17 bases lay between the germline ends.